This TCR beta chain comes out of a study of blood T cells in healthy people across ages. Study-wide results and caveats: Because donor CMV status was unknown, expanded clonotype changes were possibly confounded. Diversity was higher, and naive CD4+ cells more numerous, in long-lived donors than in aged donors. While age rose, TCR beta diversity per million T cells dropped in a roughly linear way.

There are a few counts of this clonotype. Its antigen is unidentified. This CDR3 contains 15 residues. The germline CDR1 and CDR2 sequences are MNHNS and SASEGT. With 1 base clipped from V and 7 bases from J, the junction kept 7 bases outside the gene matches. Sample-barcoded 5' priming and a J-beta primer mix drove a second PCR of 7 to 11 cycles. A tag from a template-switch adaptor with 12 random nucleotides marked each cDNA molecule. Via MiXCR, TCRdb re-called the 5' RACE reads, giving one row per CDR3 protein. The sample yields 800,000 or so distinct CDR3 sequences, around half seen once. The specimen was blood. The chain couples TRBV6-1 to TRBJ1-5, with 7 bases that match TRBD1. The sequence derives from a man aged 80 or over in good health. The CDR3 DNA is TGTGCCAGCAGTGAAGTACAGGGGAAACGGCAGCCCCAGCATTTT. Translation gives CASSEVQGKRQPQHF.